The T cell receptor (beta chain) under discussion was sequenced for a study of T cell changes during pregnancy in multiple sclerosis. The method was immunoSEQ multiplex PCR; TCRdb's version includes in-frame clones alone and lacks a portion of them. The sample records about 100,000 clones, 85% to 95% being singletons. This CDR3 is 13 amino acids long. Germline CDR1 and CDR2: SGHRS and YFSETQ. Trimming removed 4 bases at V and 5 bases at J, with 12 bases between. This receptor was obtained from a female donor with multiple sclerosis, enrolled in a pregnancy study. The source material was peripheral blood, sampled in the second trimester of pregnancy. This sequence joins TRBV5-1 and TRBJ1-2; D is possibly TRBD1 (5 bases). The CDR3 bases are TGCGCCAGCAGCCGGGCCCGGGGGTATGGCTACACCTTC. It encodes CASSRARGYGYTF.